This T cell receptor beta chain was identified during a study of T cell responses to AZD1222 COVID-19 vaccine. Study-wide findings and caveats: Sampling captured repertoires only after the peak T cell response. Females outnumbered males among donors, who were mostly white British; clonal diversity was possibly underestimated. Spike-specific TCR breadth and depth rose after two AZD1222 doses. Spike-wide vaccine-associated CD4 TCRs dominated at 160-218 and 743-854.

The data were produced by immunoSEQ multiplex PCR, yet TCRdb's version contains in-frame clones alone and is incomplete. Of 60,000 to 85,000 clones in the sample, 85% are singletons; the top ten hold about 20%. The CDR3 spans 16 residues. The V end lost 4 bases, the J end lost 0 bases, and 16 bases lay between the germline ends. CDR1 SGHDT and CDR2 YYEEEE come from the germline V gene. To note about this clone: Antigen unknown.

This sequence joins TRBV5-6 and TRBJ1-1; possible D gene TRBD1, 6 bases. Sequenced here: peripheral blood, sampled on day 0 of AZD1222 vaccination. The source is an adult in good health. CDR3 residues: CASSQAVHRVNTEAFF. The CDR3 region has the DNA TGTGCCAGCAGCCAGGCGGTACACAGGGTGAACACTGAAGCTTTCTTT.